A selection of T cell receptor beta chains follows, all from one sample in a study of cytomegalovirus exposure and HLA in healthy donors. Assay: immunoSEQ multiplex PCR; the TCRdb copy retains only in-frame clones and omits some. The table for this sample gives some 89,000 clones. What was sequenced was PBMCs. These receptors all stem from a woman under 40 in good health and CMV-seronegative. Each CDR3 is given with its conserved first and last residue. D genes are given only for firm matches.

>NA|TRBJ2-7|TRBV10-3
CAIRRDVYSYEQYF
TGTGCCATCAGGCGGGACGTTTACTCCTACGAGCAGTACTTC
>NA|TRBJ1-1|TRBV28
CASSSGTSYTEAFF
TGTGCCAGCAGTTCCGGGACTTCGTACACTGAAGCTTTCTTT
>TRBD1|TRBJ2-7|TRBV28
CASSFSFRGQGNEQYF
TGTGCCAGCAGTTTTTCCTTCCGGGGACAGGGCAACGAGCAGTACTTC
>NA|TRBJ2-1|TRBV14
CASSQVVSFNEQFF
TGTGCCAGCAGCCAAGTGGTGAGCTTCAATGAGCAGTTCTTC
>TRBD2|TRBJ2-1|TRBV10-1
CASSEERGRTSEYNEQFF
TGCGCCAGCAGTGAGGAGAGGGGGCGGACTAGCGAGTACAATGAGCAGTTCTTC
>NA|TRBJ1-2|TRBV5-5
CASSLGDRTSF
TGTGCCAGCAGCTTGGGAGACAGGACGAGCTTC
>NA|TRBJ1-2|TRBV28
CASSYKDRNYGYTF
TGTGCCAGCAGTTACAAGGACAGAAACTATGGCTACACCTTC
>TRBD2|TRBJ2-5|TRBV18
CASSAGLAGGGQETQYF
TGTGCCAGCTCAGCAGGACTAGCGGGAGGGGGTCAAGAGACCCAGTACTTC
>TRBD2|TRBJ2-2|TRBV7-2
CASSLRAGGGTGELFF
TGTGCCAGCAGCTTAAGGGCGGGGGGAGGAACCGGGGAGCTGTTTTTT
>TRBD1|TRBJ2-7|TRBV11-2
CASSPTNRRQGTVYEQYF
TGTGCCAGCAGCCCCACGAACCGACGACAGGGTACGGTCTACGAGCAGTACTTC
>TRBD1|TRBJ2-5|TRBV4-2
CASSQLRTGGLGETQYF
TGTGCCAGCAGCCAACTCCGGACAGGGGGATTAGGGGAGACCCAGTACTTC
>TRBD2|TRBJ2-1|TRBV19
CASSPNRGLDVPRQFF
TGTGCCAGTAGTCCTAATCGGGGACTAGATGTCCCGAGACAGTTCTTC
>TRBD2|TRBJ2-2|TRBV28
CASSLLAGAGGELFF
TGTGCCAGCAGTTTGCTAGCGGGGGCGGGCGGGGAGCTGTTTTTT